Below, 5 T cell receptor beta chains from the same sample are listed, as sequenced in a study of shared clonotypes between healthy human individuals. Assay: immunoSEQ multiplex PCR; the TCRdb copy retains only in-frame clones and omits some. The repertoire holds a few million clones, with approximately 90% as singletons. The sequencing input was naive CD4+ T cells sorted from blood. Documented subset: CD45RA+ positively selected. These receptors all come from a man between 18 and 29 years old in good health.

The chain has TRBV5-4 and TRBJ2-2; D not certain. This CDR3 region has 13 residues. V lost 0 bases and J lost 7, with 7 bases in between. The germline V gene has CDR1 SGHNT and CDR2 YYREEE (reference sequence). The CDR3 DNA is TGTGCCAGCAGCTTGGCCCTCGGCGGGGAGCTGTTTTTT. The encoded protein is CASSLALGGELFF.

The CDR3 loop reads CASSVGPPGSGYGYTF. In DNA, the CDR3 is TGTGCCAGCAGCGTAGGCCCCCCGGGGTCGGGCTATGGCTACACCTTC. This chain connects TRBV9 to TRBJ1-2; D unclear. This CDR3 spans 16 amino acids. Germline CDR1 is SGDLS and CDR2 is YYNGEE. Trimming removed 0 bases from V and 4 bases from J, with 16 bases in between.

The chain uses TRBV11-3 and TRBJ2-2, with 8 bases lining up with TRBD1. Per germline, CDR1 SGHNT and CDR2 YENEEA. The CDR3 is 15 amino acids. With 4 bases clipped from V and 11 bases from J, the junction kept 12 bases outside the gene matches. The CDR3 DNA sequence: TGTGCCAGCAGCTCATTAGCCCTAACAGGGGGAGAGCTGTTTTTT. It is translated as CASSSLALTGGELFF.

This chain connects TRBV9 to TRBJ2-2, with 7 positions matching TRBD1. The germline V gene encodes CDR1 SGDLS and CDR2 YYNGEE. J lost 1 base, V lost 2 bases, and 5 bases had no gene match. The CDR3 runs 16 residues. In nucleotides, the CDR3 is TGTGCCAGCAGCGTGGCCGGGACAGTGAACACCGGGGAGCTGTTTTTT. This codes for CASSVAGTVNTGELFF.

The CDR3 here is CASSFRQGRDIYTF. The CDR3 nucleotides read TGTGCCAGCAGTTTCAGGCAGGGACGGGATATCTACACCTTC. This chain joins TRBV28 and TRBJ1-2, with D possibly being TRBD1 (5 bases). The CDR3 extends over 14 amino acids. Germline V gives CDR1 MDHEN, CDR2 SYDVKM. The V and J ends lost 3 bases and 10 bases respectively, with 18 bases between them.